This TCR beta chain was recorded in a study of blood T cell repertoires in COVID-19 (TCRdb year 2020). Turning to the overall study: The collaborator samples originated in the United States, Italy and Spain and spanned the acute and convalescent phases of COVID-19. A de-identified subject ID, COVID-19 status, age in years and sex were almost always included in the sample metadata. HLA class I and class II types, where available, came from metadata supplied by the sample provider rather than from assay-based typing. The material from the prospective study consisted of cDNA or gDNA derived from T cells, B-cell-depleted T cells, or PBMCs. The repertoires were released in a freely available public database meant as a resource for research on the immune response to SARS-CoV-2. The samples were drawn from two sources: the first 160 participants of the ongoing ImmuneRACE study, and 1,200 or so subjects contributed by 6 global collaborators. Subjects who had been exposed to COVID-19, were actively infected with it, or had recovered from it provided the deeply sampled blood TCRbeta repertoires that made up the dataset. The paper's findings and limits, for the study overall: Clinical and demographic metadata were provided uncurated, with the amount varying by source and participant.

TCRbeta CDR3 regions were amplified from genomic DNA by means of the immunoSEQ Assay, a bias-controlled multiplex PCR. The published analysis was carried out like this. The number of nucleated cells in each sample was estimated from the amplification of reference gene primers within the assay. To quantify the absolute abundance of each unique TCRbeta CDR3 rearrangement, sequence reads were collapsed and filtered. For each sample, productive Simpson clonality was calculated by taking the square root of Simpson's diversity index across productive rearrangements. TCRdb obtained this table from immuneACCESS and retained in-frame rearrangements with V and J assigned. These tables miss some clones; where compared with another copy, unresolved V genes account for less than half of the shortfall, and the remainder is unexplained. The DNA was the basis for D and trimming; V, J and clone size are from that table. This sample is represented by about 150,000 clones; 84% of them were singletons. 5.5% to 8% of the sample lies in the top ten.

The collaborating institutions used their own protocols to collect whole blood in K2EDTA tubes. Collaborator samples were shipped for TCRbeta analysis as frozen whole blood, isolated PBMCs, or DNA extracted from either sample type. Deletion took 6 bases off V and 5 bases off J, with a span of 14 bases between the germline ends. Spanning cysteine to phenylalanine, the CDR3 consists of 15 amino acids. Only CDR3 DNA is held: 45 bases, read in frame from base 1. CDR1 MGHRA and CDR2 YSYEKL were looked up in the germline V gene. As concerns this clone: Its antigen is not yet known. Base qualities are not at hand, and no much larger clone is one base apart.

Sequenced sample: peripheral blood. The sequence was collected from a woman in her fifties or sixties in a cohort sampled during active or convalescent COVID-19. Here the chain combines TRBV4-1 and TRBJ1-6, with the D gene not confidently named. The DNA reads TGCGCCAGCAGACGCAGCCGGGAGGATAATTCACCCCTCCACTTT. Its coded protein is CASRRSREDNSPLHF.